Listed here is a single T cell receptor (beta chain). With 5 bases clipped from V and 0 bases from J, the junction kept 10 bases outside the gene matches. This CDR3 contains 18 residues. The V gene's germline CDR1 is SQVTM and CDR2 ANQGSEA. This entry comes from a study of CD8+ T cells in alopecia areata. Study-wide background: Treated patients were dosed with oral tofacitinib, taking 5 to 10 mg twice daily.

As the sequencing template, cDNA was produced by extracting RNA and reverse transcribing it. Sequenced by immunoSEQ multiplex PCR; TCRdb stores in-frame clones only, minus some. Among about 120,000 clones, roughly two fifths were seen once, and the ten largest hold 3.1%. T lymphocytes (CD4+ and CD8+) were sorted from PBMCs. Specimen: CD4+ T cells sorted from blood. This sequence joins TRBV29-1 and TRBJ2-1; 13 bases match TRBD2. The clonotype comes from a human donor with alopecia areata. The CDR3 DNA sequence: TGCAGCGTTCGTCGAGGGACTAGCGGGGCGAGCTCCTACAATGAGCAGTTCTTC. Encoded protein: CSVRRGTSGASSYNEQFF.